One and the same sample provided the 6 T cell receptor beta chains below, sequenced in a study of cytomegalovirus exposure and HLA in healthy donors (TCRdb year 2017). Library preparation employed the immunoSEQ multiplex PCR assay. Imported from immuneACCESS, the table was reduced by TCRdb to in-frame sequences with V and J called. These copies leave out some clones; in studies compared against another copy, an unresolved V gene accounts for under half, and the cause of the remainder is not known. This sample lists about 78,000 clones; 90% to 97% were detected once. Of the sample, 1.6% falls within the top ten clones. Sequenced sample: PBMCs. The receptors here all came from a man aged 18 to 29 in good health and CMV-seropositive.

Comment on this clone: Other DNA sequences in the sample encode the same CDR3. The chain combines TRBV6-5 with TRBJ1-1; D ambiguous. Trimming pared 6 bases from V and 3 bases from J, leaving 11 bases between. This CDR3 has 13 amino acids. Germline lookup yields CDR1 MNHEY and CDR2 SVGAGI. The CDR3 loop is CASRQRWDTEAFF. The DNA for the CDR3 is TGTGCCAGCAGGCAGAGGTGGGACACTGAAGCTTTCTTT.

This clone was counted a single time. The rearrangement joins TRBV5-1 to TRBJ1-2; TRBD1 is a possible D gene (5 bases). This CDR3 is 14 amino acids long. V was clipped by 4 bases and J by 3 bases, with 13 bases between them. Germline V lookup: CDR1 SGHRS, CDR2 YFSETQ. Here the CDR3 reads CASSKGQGDYGYTF. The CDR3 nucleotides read TGCGCCAGCAGCAAGGGGCAAGGGGACTATGGCTACACCTTC.

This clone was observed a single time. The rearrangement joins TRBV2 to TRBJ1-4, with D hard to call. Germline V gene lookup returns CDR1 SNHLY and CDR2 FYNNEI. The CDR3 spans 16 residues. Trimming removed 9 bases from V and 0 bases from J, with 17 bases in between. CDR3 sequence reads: CASRPGPLSTNEKLFF. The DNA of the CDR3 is TGTGCCAGTAGGCCAGGCCCCCTATCAACTAATGAAAAACTGTTTTTT.

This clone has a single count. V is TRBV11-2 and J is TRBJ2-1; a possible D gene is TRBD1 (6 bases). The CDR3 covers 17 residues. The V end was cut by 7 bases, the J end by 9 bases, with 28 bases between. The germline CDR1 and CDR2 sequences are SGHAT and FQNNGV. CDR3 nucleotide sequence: TGTGCCAGCAAAACCTCCCAGGGAAGGAGCATAGGGGGTGAGCAGTTCTTC. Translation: CASKTSQGRSIGGEQFF.

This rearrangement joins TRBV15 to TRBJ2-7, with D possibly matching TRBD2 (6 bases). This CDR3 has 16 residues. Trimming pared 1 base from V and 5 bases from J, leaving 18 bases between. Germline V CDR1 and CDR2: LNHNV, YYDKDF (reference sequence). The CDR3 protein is CATSRGGASNLDEQYF. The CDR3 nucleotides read TGTGCCACCAGCAGAGGCGGGGCTAGCAATTTGGACGAGCAGTACTTC.

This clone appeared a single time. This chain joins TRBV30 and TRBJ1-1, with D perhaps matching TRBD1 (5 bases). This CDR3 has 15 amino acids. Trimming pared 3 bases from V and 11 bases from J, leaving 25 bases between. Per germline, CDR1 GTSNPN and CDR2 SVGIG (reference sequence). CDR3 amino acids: CAWRELRDGRSGAFF. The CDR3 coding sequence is TGTGCCTGGAGAGAACTAAGGGACGGGAGGTCGGGTGCTTTCTTT. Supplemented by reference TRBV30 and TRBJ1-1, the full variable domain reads SQTIHQWPATLVQPVGSPLSLECTVEGTSNPNLYWYRQAAGRGLQLLFYSVGIGQISSEVPQNLSASRPQDRQFILSSKKLLLSDSGFYLCAWRELRDGRSGAFFGQGTRLTVV.